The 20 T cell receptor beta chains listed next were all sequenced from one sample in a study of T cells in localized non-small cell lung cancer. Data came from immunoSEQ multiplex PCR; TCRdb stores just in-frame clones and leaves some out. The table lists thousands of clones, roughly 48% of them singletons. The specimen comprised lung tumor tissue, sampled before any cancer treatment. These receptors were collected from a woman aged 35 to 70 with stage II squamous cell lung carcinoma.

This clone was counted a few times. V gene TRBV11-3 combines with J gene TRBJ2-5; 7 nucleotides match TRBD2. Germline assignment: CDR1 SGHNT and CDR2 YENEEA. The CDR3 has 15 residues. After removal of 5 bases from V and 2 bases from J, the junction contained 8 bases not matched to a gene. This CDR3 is CASSPTPAGQETQYF. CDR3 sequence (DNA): TGTGCCAGCAGCCCAACGCCAGCGGGGCAAGAGACCCAGTACTTC.

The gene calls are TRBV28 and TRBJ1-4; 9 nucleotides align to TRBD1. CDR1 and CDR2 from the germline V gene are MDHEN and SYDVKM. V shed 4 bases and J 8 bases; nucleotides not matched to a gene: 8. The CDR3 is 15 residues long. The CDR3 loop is CASSSRTGVLEKLFF. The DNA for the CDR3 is TGTGCCAGCAGTTCCCGGACAGGGGTACTCGAAAAACTGTTTTTT.

The CDR3 DNA follows: TGTGCCAGCAACGTCAGGGGATATTCACCCCTCCACTTT. Translated, it gives CASNVRGYSPLHF. V is TRBV28 and J is TRBJ1-6; D may be TRBD1 (6 bases). Germline V gene lookup returns CDR1 MDHEN and CDR2 SYDVKM. The CDR3 is 13 amino acids. V was pared by 7 bases and J by 8 bases, with 12 bases between.

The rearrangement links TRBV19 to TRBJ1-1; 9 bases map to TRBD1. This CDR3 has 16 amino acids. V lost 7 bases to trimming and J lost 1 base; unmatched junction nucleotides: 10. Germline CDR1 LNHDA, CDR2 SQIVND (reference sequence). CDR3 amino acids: CASTPLGQGRNTEAFF. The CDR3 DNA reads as TGTGCCAGTACCCCACTCGGACAGGGGAGGAACACTGAAGCTTTCTTT.

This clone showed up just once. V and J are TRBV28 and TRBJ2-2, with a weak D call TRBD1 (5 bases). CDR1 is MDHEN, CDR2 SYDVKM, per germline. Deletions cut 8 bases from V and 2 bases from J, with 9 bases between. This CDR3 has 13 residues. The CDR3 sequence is CASRQSNTGELFF. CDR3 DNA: TGTGCCAGCCGACAGTCTAACACCGGGGAGCTGTTTTTT. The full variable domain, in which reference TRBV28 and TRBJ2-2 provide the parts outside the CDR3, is DVKVTQSSRYLVKRTGEKVFLECVQDMDHENMFWYRQDPGLGLRLIYFSYDVKMKEKGDIPEGYSVSREKKERFSLILESASTNQTSMYLCASRQSNTGELFFGEGSRLTVL.

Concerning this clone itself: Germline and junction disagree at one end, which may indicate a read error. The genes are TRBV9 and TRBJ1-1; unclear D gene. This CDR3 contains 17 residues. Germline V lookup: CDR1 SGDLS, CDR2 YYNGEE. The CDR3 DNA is TGTGCCGGCAGCTTGATAGCAGGAGGCCCCATGAACACTGAAGCTTTCTTT. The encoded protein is CAGSLIAGGPMNTEAFF.

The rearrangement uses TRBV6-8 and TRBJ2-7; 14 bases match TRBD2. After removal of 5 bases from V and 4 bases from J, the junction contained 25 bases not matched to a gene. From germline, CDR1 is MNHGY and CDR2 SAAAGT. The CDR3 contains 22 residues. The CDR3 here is CASSTPGEGLAGVSGALYEQYF. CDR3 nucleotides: TGTGCCAGCAGTACGCCGGGGGAGGGACTAGCGGGAGTATCGGGGGCTCTTTACGAGCAGTACTTC.

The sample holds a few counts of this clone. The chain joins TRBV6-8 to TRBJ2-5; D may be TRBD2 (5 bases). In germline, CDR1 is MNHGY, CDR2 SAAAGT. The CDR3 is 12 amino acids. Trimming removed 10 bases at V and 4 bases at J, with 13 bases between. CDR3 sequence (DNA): TGTGCCACCCGTGATGAGGGAGAGACCCAGTACTTC. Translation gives CATRDEGETQYF.

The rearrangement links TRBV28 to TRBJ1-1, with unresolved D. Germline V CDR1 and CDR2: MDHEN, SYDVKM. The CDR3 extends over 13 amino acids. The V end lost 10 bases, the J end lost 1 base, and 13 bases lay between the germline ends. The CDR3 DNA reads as TGTGCCATCTCCCGGAGCCAGAACACTGAAGCTTTCTTT. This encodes CAISRSQNTEAFF.

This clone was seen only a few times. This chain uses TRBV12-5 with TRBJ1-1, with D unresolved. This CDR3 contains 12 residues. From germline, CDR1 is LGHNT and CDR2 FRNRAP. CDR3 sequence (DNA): TGTGCCAGCAACACCCAGGACACTGAAGCTTTCTTT. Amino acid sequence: CASNTQDTEAFF.

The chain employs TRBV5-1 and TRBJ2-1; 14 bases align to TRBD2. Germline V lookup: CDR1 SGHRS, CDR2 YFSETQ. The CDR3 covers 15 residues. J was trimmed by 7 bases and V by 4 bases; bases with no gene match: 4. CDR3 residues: CASSDRLAGGNEQFF. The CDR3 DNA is TGCGCCAGCAGCGACCGACTAGCGGGAGGGAATGAGCAGTTCTTC.

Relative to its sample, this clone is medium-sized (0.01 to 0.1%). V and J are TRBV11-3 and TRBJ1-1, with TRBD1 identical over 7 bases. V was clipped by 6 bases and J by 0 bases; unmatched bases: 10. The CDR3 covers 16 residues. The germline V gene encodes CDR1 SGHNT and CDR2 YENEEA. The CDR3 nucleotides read TGTGCCAGCAGGACTTACAGGGGCTCCATGAACACTGAAGCTTTCTTT. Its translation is CASRTYRGSMNTEAFF.

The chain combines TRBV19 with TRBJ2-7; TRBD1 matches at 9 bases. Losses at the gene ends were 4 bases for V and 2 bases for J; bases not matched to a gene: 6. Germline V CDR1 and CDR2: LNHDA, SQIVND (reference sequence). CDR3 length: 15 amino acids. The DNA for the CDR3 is TGTGCCAGTAGTAGGTTATGGGACAGGGCCTACGAGCAGTACTTC. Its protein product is CASSRLWDRAYEQYF.

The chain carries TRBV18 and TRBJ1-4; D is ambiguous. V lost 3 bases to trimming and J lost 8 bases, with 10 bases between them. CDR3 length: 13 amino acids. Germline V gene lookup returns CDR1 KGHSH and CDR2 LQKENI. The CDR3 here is CASSPGEGEKLFF. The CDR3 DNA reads TGTGCCAGCTCACCTGGGGAAGGAGAAAAACTGTTTTTT.

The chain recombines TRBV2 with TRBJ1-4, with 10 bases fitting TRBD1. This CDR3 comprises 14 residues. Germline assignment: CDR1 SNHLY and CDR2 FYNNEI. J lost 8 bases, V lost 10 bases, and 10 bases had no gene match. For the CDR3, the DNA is TGTGCCACCGACCGGGACAGGGGTGGGGAAAAACTGTTTTTT. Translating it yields CATDRDRGGEKLFF. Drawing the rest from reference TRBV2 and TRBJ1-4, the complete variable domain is EPEVTQTPSHQVTQMGQEVILRCVPISNHLYFYWYRQILGQKVEFLVSFYNNEISEKSEIFDDQFSVERPDGSNFTLKIRSTKLEDSAMYFCATDRDRGGEKLFFGSGTQLSVL.

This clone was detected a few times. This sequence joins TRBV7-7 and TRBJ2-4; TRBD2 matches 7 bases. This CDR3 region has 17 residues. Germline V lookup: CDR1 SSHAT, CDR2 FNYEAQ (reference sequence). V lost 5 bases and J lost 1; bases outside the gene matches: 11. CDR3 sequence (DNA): TGTGCCAGCAGCGACGGTGCGGGAGCGGGGGCCAAAAACATTCAGTACTTC. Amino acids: CASSDGAGAGAKNIQYF.

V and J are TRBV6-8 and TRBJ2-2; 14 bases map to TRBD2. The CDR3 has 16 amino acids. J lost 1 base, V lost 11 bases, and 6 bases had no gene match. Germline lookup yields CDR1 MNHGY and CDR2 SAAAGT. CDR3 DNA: TGTGCCGGCGGACTAGCGGGGGGTAGGAACACCGGGGAGCTGTTTTTT. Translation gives CAGGLAGGRNTGELFF.

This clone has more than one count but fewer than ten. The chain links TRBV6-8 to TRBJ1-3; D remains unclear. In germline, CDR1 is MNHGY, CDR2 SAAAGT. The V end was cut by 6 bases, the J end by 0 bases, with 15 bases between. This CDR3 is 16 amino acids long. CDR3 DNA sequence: TGTGCCAGCAGGCCCGGACGGGCGAGCTCTGGAAACACCATATATTTT. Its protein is CASRPGRASSGNTIYF.

CDR3 in amino acids: CASSYGAGGGYNEQFF. The CDR3, as DNA: TGTGCCAGCAGTTACGGGGCGGGGGGAGGTTACAATGAGCAGTTCTTC. The chain is built from TRBV6-8 and TRBJ2-1, with 8 bases that match TRBD2. Per the germline V gene, CDR1 is MNHGY and CDR2 is SAAAGT. V trimming: 2 bases; J trimming: 4 bases; junction bases outside the gene matches: 7. This CDR3 contains 16 residues.

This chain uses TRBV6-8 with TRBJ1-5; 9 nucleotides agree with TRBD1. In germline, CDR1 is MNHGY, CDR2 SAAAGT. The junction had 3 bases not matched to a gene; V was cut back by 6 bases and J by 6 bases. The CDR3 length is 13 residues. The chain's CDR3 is CASSNRGPQPQHF. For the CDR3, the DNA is TGTGCCAGCAGCAACAGGGGGCCTCAGCCCCAGCATTTT.